Reported below is one T cell receptor (beta chain). What it recognizes is unknown. This sample stems from a study of T cell responses to AZD1222 COVID-19 vaccine. Repertoires were generated with immunoSEQ multiplex PCR, while TCRdb's copy carries only in-frame clones and drops some. In the table there are some 84,000 clones, 80% to 90% of which are singletons. Study-wide points: Dominant at 160-218 and 743-854, vaccine-associated CD4 TCRs also spanned spike.

V was pared by 5 bases and J by 6 bases, with 10 bases between. Germline V gene data show CDR1 as LNHDA and CDR2 as SQIVND (reference sequence). The CDR3 consists of 13 residues. The genes are TRBV19 and TRBJ1-4; D possibly corresponds to TRBD1 (5 bases). The sample in question was peripheral blood, obtained on day 0 of AZD1222 vaccination. The receptor was isolated from an adult in good health. The CDR3 sequence: CASSRRDDEKLFF. CDR3 nucleotide sequence: TGTGCCAGTAGTCGCAGGGACGATGAAAAACTGTTTTTT.